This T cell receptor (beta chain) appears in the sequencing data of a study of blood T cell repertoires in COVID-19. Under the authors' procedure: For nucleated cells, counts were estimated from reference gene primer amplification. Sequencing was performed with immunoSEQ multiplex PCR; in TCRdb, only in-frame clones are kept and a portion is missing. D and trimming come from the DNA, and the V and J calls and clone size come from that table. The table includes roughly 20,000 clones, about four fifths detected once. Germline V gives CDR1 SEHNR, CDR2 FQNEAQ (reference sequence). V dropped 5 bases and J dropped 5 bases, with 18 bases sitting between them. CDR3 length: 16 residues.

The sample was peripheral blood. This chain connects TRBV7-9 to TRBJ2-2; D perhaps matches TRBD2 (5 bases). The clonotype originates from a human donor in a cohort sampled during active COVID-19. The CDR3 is CASSRRAGEITGELFF. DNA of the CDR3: TGTGCCAGCAGCCGAAGGGCCGGGGAAATAACCGGGGAGCTGTTTTTT.